This T cell receptor beta chain was observed in a study of cytomegalovirus exposure and HLA in healthy donors. Study-level background: Among 398 genotyped donors, roughly 81% fell in the Caucasian-associated ancestry cluster. Study-wide findings and caveats: An apparent linkage of common viral pathogens to several of the most significant clusters emerged in a later analysis.

Both 60 Vbeta primers and 13 Jbeta primers went into the PCR. Original handling: Approximately 80 million unique TCR beta chains, roughly 11 million of them shared, were counted by a later analysis. Clones were read by immunoSEQ multiplex PCR, and TCRdb kept only the in-frame ones, dropping some. From that table come the V and J calls and clone size; the DNA was used to work out D and trimming. The profile shows approximately 190,000 clones, roughly 80% of them singletons. The CDR3 is 12 residues long. Germline V lookup: CDR1 SEHNR, CDR2 FQNEAQ (reference sequence). A note on this clone: Antigen: not known.

The specimen sequenced was PBMCs. The genes are TRBV7-9 and TRBJ1-1; perhaps TRBD1 as D (5 bases). The TCR comes from a young woman in good health and CMV-seronegative. The CDR3 DNA sequence: TGTTCCGGGACGGGGGGATGGACTGAAGCTTTCTTT. Translation gives CSGTGGWTEAFF.